This entry lists 9 T cell receptor beta chains sequenced from one sample in a study of T-cell memory formation after mild COVID-19. TCRdb reprocessed the 5' RACE reads with MiXCR, giving one entry per CDR3 protein. The sample includes tens of thousands of distinct CDR3 sequences, 21% of them seen just once. Sequences were obtained from PBMCs or a T cell subset sorted from them (not recorded which). The receptors originated from an adult who had mild COVID-19 (a few samples of this study predate the infection). Cell type and time point are not known.

V is TRBV4-2 and J is TRBJ1-1, with 8 nucleotides matching TRBD1. Germline assignment: CDR1 LGHNA and CDR2 YNFKEQ. V lost 2 bases to trimming and J lost 3 bases; unmatched junction nucleotides: 5. The CDR3 runs to 15 residues. CDR3 region: CASSQHSTGDTEAFF. CDR3 nucleotide sequence: TGTGCCAGCAGCCAACACTCGACAGGGGACACTGAAGCTTTCTTT.

This chain uses TRBV7-8 with TRBJ1-2; 7 positions match TRBD1. The ends lost 4 bases at V and 8 bases at J; junction bases unmatched: 10. Germline V gives CDR1 SGHVS, CDR2 FQNEAQ. The CDR3 runs to 14 residues. The CDR3 coding sequence is TGTGCCAGCAGCTCGTACAGGGGCATCTTGGGCTACACCTTC. As protein: CASSSYRGILGYTF.

The chain has TRBV18 and TRBJ2-1; TRBD2 matches at 11 bases. The V segment lost 3 bases and the J segment 14 bases; nucleotides outside the gene matches: 6. Germline CDR1 KGHSH, CDR2 LQKENI. The CDR3 totals 13 residues. CDR3 nucleotide sequence: TGTGCCAGCTCACCTAGCGGGGGGGCCTCGAAGTTCTTC. As protein: CASSPSGGASKFF.

The table lists this clonotype with a few counts. The rearrangement uses TRBV6-5 and TRBJ2-7; D remains ambiguous. Germline V CDR1 and CDR2: MNHEY, SVGAGI. The CDR3 extends over 13 amino acids. Trimming took 3 bases from V and 5 from J, leaving 11 bases between them. The CDR3 DNA reads as TGTGCCAGCAGTTATCTGGACGTCGACGAGCAGTACTTC. As protein: CASSYLDVDEQYF.

This clonotype was recorded many times. CDR3 sequence reads: CSASNAGGPGYNEQFF. In nucleotides, the CDR3 is TGCAGTGCTAGTAACGCGGGGGGGCCAGGGTACAATGAGCAGTTCTTC. The chain uses TRBV20-1 and TRBJ2-1; TRBD2 agrees at 9 bases. V was clipped by 3 bases and J by 4 bases; unmatched bases: 10. The germline CDR1 and CDR2 sequences are DFQATT and SNEGSKA (reference sequence). The CDR3 spans 16 residues.

This clonotype was counted ten times or more. The chain carries TRBV24-1 and TRBJ1-2, with a weak D call TRBD1 (5 bases). Trimming removed 3 bases from V and 4 bases from J, with 8 bases in between. Germline V CDR1 and CDR2: KGHDR, SFDVKD. This CDR3 has 13 amino acids. CDR3 amino acids: CATSDAGIYGYTF. CDR3 coding DNA: TGTGCCACCAGTGATGCAGGGATCTATGGCTACACCTTC.

This clonotype was seen just once. This chain joins TRBV10-3 and TRBJ2-3, with 7 nucleotides matching TRBD1. Germline CDR1 ENHRY, CDR2 SYGVKD. CDR3 length: 13 amino acids. With 10 bases clipped from V and 4 bases from J, the junction kept 8 bases outside the gene matches. Here the CDR3 DNA reads TGTGCCACCTACACAGGGGTGGCAGATACGCAGTATTTT. This translates into CATYTGVADTQYF.

This clonotype was recorded a few times. The CDR3 sequence: CASSHGPQGPFEAFF. CDR3 DNA sequence: TGCGCCAGCAGCCACGGCCCGCAGGGGCCGTTTGAAGCTTTCTTT. This chain joins TRBV4-1 and TRBJ1-1, with a tentative D call TRBD1 (6 bases). The germline V gene encodes CDR1 MGHRA and CDR2 YSYEKL. V was trimmed by 3 bases and J by 7 bases, leaving 18 bases between them. CDR3 size: 15 residues.

The J gene is TRBJ2-1, the V gene TRBV19; TRBD1 matches at 9 bases. Germline CDR1 LNHDA, CDR2 SQIVND (reference sequence). The CDR3 is 15 amino acids. V trimming: 5 bases; J trimming: 7 bases; junction bases outside the gene matches: 9. CDR3 nucleotides: TGTGCCAGTAGTCCCCGGGACAGGGCAGGAAATGAGCAGTTCTTC. It yields the protein CASSPRDRAGNEQFF.